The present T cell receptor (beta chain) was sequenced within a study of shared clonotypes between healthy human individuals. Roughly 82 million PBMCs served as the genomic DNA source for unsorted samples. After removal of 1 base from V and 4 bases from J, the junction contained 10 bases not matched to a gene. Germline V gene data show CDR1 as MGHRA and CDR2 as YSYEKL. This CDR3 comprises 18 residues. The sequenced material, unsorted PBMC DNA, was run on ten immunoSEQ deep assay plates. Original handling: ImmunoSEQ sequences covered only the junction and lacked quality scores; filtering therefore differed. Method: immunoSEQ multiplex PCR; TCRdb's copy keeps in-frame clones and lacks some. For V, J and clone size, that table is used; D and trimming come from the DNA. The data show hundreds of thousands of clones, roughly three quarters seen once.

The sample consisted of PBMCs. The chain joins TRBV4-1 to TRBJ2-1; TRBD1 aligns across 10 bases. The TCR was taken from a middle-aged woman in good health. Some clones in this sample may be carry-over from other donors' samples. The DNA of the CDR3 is TGCGCCAGCAGCCAAGTGATGGGAGGGGACAGGGGATACAATGAGCAGTTCTTC. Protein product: CASSQVMGGDRGYNEQFF.